These T cell receptor beta chains were read from a single sample in a study of blood T cell repertoires in COVID-19. The method was immunoSEQ multiplex PCR; TCRdb's version includes in-frame clones alone and lacks a portion of them. The sample includes some 220,000 clones, around 84% of them seen just once. Sequencing was done on a sample of peripheral blood. The receptors originated from a woman over 75 with active or convalescent COVID-19. Both conserved end residues are part of each CDR3. The D gene is left open where the match is weak. Size is stated for part of the rows, as once, few or many counts, or as a class when the clone is expanded.

V	size	J	D	CDR3	DNA
TRBV29-1	NA	TRBJ2-7	TRBD1	CSVEWAAGQDYEQYF	TGCAGCGTTGAATGGGCCGCGGGACAGGACTACGAGCAGTACTTC
TRBV4-3	NA	TRBJ2-5	TRBD2	CASSLNSGGGQETQYF	TGCGCCAGCAGCCTAAATAGCGGGGGGGGACAAGAGACCCAGTACTTC
TRBV7-3	NA	TRBJ2-1	TRBD2	CASSFVAGRNYNEQFF	TGTGCCAGCAGCTTCGTAGCGGGGAGAAACTACAATGAGCAGTTCTTC
TRBV5-1	NA	TRBJ2-5	NA	CASSLEEETQYF	TGCGCCAGCAGCTTAGAGGAAGAGACCCAGTACTTC
TRBV19	NA	TRBJ2-7	NA	CASRGRGSYEQYF	TGTGCCAGTAGGGGCAGGGGCTCCTACGAGCAGTACTTC
TRBV19	NA	TRBJ1-4	NA	CASSIAGDNEKLFF	TGTGCCAGTAGTATAGCCGGGGATAATGAAAAACTGTTTTTT
TRBV18	few	TRBJ2-1	NA	CASSPPSSPLGEQFF	TGTGCCAGCTCACCCCCTAGTTCGCCTCTTGGTGAGCAGTTCTTC
TRBV9	NA	TRBJ1-6	NA	CASSVGGSGNSPLHF	TGTGCCAGCAGCGTAGGAGGGTCTGGTAATTCACCCCTCCACTTT
TRBV11-2	NA	TRBJ1-2	TRBD1	CASSLDRVLYGYTF	TGTGCCAGCAGCTTGGACAGGGTGTTGTATGGCTACACCTTC
TRBV28	NA	TRBJ2-1	NA	CASSRDNYNEQFF	TGTGCCAGCAGCCGGGACAACTACAATGAGCAGTTCTTC
TRBV10-1	NA	TRBJ2-5	TRBD2	CASSVTSGGSQETQYF	TGCGCCAGCAGTGTGACTAGCGGGGGATCCCAAGAGACCCAGTACTTC